This T cell receptor beta chain originates from a study of CD4 and CD8 cells across lung adenocarcinoma regions. The CDR3 is 16 residues long. Germline V gives CDR1 MNHEY, CDR2 SMNVEV (reference sequence). Donors had localized lung adenocarcinoma, a non-small cell lung cancer. TCRdb reprocessed the PCR reads via MiXCR and lists one record per CDR3 protein. This sample yields about 9,600 distinct CDR3 sequences, of which about 51% are seen a single time; around 18% belongs to the top ten. About this clonotype itself: One junction end does not reproduce the germline sequence, and a read error may be involved.

This TCR was recovered from a male donor with lung adenocarcinoma. The CD4 and CD8 labels of this study may be unreliable. Material for sequencing was CD4+ T cells from the margin of a lung tumor. V and J are TRBV27 and TRBJ2-2; D may match TRBD1 or TRBD2 (6 bases each). Here the CDR3 reads CVSSTRGRRLTGELFF. Written as DNA, the CDR3 is TGTGTCAGCAGCACTCGGGGGCGTAGACTCACCGGGGAGCTGTTTTTT.